This T cell receptor (beta chain) was sequenced in a study of cytomegalovirus exposure and HLA in healthy donors. Primers for the PCR totalled 60 Vbeta and 13 Jbeta. Sequencing used immunoSEQ multiplex PCR; TCRdb keeps in-frame clones, though not all of them. Here the sample spans 150,000 to 200,000 clones, more than 65% being singletons. Trimming removed 5 bases at V and 4 bases at J, with 16 bases between. CDR3 length: 15 residues. The germline V gene encodes CDR1 SEHNR and CDR2 FQNEAQ (reference sequence). The sequence was collected from a woman aged 25-40 years in good health and CMV-seropositive. Sequenced: PBMCs. V and J are TRBV7-9 and TRBJ2-3; D may be TRBD2 (6 bases). The CDR3 region has the DNA TGTGCCAGCAGCCACGCCTTATTAGCGGCAGATACGCAGTATTTT. It translates to CASSHALLAADTQYF.